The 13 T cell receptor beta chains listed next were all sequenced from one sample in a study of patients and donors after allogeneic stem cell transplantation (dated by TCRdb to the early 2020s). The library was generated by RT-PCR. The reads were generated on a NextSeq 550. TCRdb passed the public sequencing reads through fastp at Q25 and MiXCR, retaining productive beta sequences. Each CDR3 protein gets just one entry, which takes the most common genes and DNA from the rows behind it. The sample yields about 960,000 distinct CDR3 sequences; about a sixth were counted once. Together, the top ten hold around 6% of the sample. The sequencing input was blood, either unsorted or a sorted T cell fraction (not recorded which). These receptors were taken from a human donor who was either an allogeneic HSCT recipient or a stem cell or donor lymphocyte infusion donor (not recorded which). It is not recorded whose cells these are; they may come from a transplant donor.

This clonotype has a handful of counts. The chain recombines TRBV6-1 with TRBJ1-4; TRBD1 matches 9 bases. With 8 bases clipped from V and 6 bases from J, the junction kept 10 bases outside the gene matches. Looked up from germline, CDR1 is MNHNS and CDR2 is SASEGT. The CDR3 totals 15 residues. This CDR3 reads CASGEPGQGHEKLFF. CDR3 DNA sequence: TGTGCCAGCGGGGAGCCGGGACAGGGCCATGAAAAACTGTTTTTT.

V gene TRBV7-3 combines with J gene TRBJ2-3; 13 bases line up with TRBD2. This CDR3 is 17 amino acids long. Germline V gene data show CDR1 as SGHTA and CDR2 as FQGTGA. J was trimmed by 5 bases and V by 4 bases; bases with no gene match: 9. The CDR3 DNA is TGTGCCAGCAGCTCCCCCCCCGGGACTAGCGGGATAGATACGCAGTATTTT. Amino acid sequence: CASSSPPGTSGIDTQYF.

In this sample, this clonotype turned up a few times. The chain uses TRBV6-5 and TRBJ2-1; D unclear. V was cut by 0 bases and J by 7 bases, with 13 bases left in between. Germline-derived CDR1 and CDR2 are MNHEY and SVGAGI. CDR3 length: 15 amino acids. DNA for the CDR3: TGTGCCAGCAGTTACTCGTCAGTCAATGGGAATGAGCAGTTCTTC. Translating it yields CASSYSSVNGNEQFF.

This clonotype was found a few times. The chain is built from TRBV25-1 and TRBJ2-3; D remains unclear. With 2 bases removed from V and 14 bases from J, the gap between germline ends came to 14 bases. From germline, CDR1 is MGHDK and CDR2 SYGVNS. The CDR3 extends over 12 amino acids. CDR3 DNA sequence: TGTGCCAGCAGTGAAGGTGTGACCGGGTGGTATTTT. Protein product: CASSEGVTGWYF.

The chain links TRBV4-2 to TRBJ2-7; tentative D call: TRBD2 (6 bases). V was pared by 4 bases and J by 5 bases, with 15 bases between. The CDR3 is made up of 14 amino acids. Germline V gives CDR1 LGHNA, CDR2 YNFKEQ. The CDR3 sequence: CASSPSRDFHEQYF. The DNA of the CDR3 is TGTGCCAGCAGCCCCTCCCGGGACTTTCACGAGCAGTACTTC.

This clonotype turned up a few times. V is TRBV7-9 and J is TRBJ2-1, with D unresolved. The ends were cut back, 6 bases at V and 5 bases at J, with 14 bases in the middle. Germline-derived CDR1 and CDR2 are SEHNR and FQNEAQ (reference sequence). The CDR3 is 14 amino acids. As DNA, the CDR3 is TGTGCCAGCAGTGGGGTGGTATATAACAATGAGCAGTTCTTC. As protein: CASSGVVYNNEQFF.

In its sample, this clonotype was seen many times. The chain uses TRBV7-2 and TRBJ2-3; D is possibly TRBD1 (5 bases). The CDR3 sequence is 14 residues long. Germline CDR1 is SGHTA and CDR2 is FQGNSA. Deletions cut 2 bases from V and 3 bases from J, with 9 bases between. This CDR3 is CASSLWGVTDTQYF. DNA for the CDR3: TGTGCCAGCAGCTTATGGGGCGTTACAGATACGCAGTATTTT.

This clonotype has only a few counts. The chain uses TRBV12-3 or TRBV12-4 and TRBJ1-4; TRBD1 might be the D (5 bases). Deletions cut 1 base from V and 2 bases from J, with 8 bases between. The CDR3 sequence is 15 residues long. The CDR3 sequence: CASSLEEGTNEKLFF. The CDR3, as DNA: TGTGCCAGCAGTTTAGAGGAGGGGACTAATGAAAAACTGTTTTTT.

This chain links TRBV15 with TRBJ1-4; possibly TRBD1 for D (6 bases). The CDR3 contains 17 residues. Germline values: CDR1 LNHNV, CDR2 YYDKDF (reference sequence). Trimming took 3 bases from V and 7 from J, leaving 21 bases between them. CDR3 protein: CATSRVPQGLGFEKLFF. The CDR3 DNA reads TGTGCCACCAGCAGGGTCCCACAGGGCCTGGGGTTTGAAAAACTGTTTTTT.

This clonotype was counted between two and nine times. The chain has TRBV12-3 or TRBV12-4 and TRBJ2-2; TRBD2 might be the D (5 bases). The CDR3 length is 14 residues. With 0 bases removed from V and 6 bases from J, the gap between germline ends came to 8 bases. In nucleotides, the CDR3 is TGTGCCAGCAGTTTAGCGGGAGCGCCCGGGGAGCTGTTTTTT. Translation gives CASSLAGAPGELFF.

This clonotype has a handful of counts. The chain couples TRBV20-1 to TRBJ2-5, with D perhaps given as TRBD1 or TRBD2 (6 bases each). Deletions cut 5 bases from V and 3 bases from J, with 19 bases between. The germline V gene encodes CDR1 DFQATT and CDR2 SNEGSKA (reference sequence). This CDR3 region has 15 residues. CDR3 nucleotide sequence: TGCAGTGCTGACACCCGCCGGGGGCGAGAAGAGACCCAGTACTTC. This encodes CSADTRRGREETQYF.

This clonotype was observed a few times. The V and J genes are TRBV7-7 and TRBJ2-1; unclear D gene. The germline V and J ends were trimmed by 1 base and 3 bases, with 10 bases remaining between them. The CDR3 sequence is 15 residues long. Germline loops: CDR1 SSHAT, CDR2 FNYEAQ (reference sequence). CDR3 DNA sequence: TGTGCCAGCAGCTTAGACTCGTCCCACTACAATGAGCAGTTCTTC. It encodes CASSLDSSHYNEQFF.

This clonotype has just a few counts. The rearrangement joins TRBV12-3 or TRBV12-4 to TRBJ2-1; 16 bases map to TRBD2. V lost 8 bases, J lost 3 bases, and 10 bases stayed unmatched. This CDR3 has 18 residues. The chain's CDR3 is CASLPGLAGGGIYNEQFF. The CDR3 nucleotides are TGTGCCAGCCTCCCGGGACTAGCGGGAGGGGGTATCTACAATGAGCAGTTCTTC.